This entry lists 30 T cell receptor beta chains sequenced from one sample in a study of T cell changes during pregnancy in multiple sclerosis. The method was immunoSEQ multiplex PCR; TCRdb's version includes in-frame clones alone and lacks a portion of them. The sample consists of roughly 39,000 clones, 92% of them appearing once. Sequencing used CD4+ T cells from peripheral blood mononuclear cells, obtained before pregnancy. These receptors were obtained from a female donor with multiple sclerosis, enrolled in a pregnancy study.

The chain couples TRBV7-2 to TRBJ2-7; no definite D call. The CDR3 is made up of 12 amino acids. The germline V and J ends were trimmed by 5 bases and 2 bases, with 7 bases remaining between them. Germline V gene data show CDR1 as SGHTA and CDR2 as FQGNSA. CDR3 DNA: TGTGCCAGCAGCCGAACTACCTACGAGCAGTACTTC. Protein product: CASSRTTYEQYF.

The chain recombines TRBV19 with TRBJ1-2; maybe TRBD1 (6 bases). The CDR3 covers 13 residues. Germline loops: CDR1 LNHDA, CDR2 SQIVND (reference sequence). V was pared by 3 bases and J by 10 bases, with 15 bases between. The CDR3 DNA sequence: TGTGCCAGTAGTATTGAGCACCGGGACACCTACACCTTC. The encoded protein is CASSIEHRDTYTF.

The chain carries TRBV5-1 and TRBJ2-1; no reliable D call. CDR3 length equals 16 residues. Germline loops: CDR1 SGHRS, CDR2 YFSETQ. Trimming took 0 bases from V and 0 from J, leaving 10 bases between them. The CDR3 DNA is TGCGCCAGCAGCTTGGGTGGAAGAGGCTCCTACAATGAGCAGTTCTTC. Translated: CASSLGGRGSYNEQFF.

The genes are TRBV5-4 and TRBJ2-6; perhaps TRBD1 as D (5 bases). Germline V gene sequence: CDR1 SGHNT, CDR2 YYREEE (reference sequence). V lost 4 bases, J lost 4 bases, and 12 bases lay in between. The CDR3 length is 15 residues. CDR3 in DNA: TGTGCCAGCAGCGGTCAAGGGGTCGGGGCCAACGTCCTGACTTTC. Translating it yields CASSGQGVGANVLTF.

The CDR3 sequence: CASSLTGGNYGYTF. The CDR3 bases are TGTGCCAGCAGCTTGACAGGGGGTAACTATGGCTACACCTTC. This chain joins TRBV7-9 and TRBJ1-2; 9 positions match TRBD1. Germline CDR1 is SEHNR and CDR2 is FQNEAQ (reference sequence). The V and J ends lost 3 bases and 1 base, in that order; junction bases with no gene match: 0. This CDR3 region has 14 residues.

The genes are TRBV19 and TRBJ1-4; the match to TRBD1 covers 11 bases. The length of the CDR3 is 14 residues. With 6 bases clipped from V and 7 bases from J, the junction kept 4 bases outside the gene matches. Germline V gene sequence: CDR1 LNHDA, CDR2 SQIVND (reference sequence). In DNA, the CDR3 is TGTGCCAGTAGGGACAGGGGGCTATCTGAAAAACTGTTTTTT. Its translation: CASRDRGLSEKLFF.

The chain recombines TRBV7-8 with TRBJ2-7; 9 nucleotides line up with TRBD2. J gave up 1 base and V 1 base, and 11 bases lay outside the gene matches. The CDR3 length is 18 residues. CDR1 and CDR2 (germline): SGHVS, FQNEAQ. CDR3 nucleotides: TGTGCCAGCAGCTTAGGTCCTAGCGGGGCCCAACTTTCCTACGAGCAGTACTTC. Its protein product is CASSLGPSGAQLSYEQYF.

DNA of the CDR3: TGTGCCAGCAGCAGGCTCCTCACGGGAAACTCCTACAATGAGCAGTTCTTC. Protein sequence: CASSRLLTGNSYNEQFF. The genes are TRBV5-4 and TRBJ2-1, with D tentatively TRBD2 (5 bases). The CDR3 totals 17 residues. V lost 4 bases to trimming and J lost 0 bases, with 17 bases between them. Germline loops: CDR1 SGHNT, CDR2 YYREEE (reference sequence).

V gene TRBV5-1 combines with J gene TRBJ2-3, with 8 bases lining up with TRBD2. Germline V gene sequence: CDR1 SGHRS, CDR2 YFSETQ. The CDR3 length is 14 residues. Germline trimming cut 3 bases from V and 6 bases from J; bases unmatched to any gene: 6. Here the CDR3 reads CASSSGGTTDTQYF. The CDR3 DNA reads TGCGCCAGCAGCTCGGGGGGGACTACCGATACGCAGTATTTT.

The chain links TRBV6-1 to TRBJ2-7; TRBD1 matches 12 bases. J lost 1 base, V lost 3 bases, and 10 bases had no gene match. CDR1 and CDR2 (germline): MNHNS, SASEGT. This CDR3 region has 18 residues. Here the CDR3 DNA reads TGTGCCAGCAGTGACCTAAGACCGGGACAGGGGGCTTCCTACGAGCAGTACTTC. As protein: CASSDLRPGQGASYEQYF.

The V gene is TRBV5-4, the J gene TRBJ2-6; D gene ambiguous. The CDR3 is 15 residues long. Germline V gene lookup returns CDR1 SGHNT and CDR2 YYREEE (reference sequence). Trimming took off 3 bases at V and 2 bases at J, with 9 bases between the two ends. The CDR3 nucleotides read TGTGCCAGCAGCTCGGGTAAAACTGGGGCCAACGTCCTGACTTTC. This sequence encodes CASSSGKTGANVLTF.

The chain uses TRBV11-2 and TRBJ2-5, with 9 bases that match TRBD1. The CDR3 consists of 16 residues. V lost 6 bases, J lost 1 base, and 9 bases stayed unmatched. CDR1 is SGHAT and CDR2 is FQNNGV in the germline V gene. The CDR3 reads CASSRSLDRGQETQYF. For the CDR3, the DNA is TGTGCCAGCAGTAGGTCTCTGGACAGGGGCCAAGAGACCCAGTACTTC.

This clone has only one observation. CDR3 loop: CASSVDGDTQYF. The CDR3 DNA follows: TGTGCCAGCAGCGTAGACGGAGATACGCAGTATTTT. The chain joins TRBV9 to TRBJ2-3; D call uncertain. V was pared by 0 bases and J by 5 bases, with 4 bases between. The CDR3 covers 12 residues. Germline V gene data show CDR1 as SGDLS and CDR2 as YYNGEE.

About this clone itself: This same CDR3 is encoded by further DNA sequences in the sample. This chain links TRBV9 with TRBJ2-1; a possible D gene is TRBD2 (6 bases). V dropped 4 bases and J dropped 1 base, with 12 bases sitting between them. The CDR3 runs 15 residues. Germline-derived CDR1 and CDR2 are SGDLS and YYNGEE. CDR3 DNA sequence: TGTGCCAGCAGCCCGCGGGATCGATCCTACAATGAGCAGTTCTTC. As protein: CASSPRDRSYNEQFF.

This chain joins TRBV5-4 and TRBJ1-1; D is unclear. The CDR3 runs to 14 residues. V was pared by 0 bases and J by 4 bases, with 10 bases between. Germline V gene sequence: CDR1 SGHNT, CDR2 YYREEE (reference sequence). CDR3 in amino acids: CASSLAGWPTEAFF. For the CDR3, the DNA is TGTGCCAGCAGCTTGGCGGGGTGGCCCACTGAAGCTTTCTTT.

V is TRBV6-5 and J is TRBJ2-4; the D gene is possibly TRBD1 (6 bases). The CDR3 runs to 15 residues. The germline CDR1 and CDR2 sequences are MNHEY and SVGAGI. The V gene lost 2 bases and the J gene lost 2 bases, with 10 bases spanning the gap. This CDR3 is CASSYDGQTKNIQYF. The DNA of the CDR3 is TGTGCCAGCAGTTACGATGGACAGACCAAAAACATTCAGTACTTC.

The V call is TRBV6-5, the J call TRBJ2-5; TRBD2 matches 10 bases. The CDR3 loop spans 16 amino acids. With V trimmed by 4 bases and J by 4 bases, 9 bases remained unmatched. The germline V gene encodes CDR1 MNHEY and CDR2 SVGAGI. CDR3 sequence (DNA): TGTGCCAGCAGTTCCTCAGCGGGAGGGCCAGGAGAGACCCAGTACTTC. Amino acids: CASSSSAGGPGETQYF.

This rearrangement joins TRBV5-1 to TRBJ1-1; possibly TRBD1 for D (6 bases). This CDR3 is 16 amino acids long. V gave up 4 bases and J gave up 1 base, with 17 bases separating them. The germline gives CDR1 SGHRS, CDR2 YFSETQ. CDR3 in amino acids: CASSPPGRGRNTEAFF. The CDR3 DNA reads TGCGCCAGCAGCCCCCCCGGCAGGGGTCGGAACACTGAAGCTTTCTTT.

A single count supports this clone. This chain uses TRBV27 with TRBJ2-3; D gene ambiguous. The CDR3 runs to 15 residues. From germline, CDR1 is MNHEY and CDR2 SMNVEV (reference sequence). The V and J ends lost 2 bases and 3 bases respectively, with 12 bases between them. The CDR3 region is CASSLRGGSTDTQYF. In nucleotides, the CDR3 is TGTGCCAGCAGTTTACGAGGCGGAAGTACAGATACGCAGTATTTT.

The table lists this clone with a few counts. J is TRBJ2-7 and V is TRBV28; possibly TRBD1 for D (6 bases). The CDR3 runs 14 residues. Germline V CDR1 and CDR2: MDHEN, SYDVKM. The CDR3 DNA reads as TGTGGCGTTTCCAGGGACACCGGCTCCTACGAGCAGTACTTC. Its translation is CGVSRDTGSYEQYF.

CDR3 DNA: TGTGCCAGTAGCGACAGGGGAGGTGTAGAGACCCAGTACTTC. This translates into CASSDRGGVETQYF. The chain recombines TRBV19 with TRBJ2-5; TRBD1 aligns across 8 bases. Germline assignment: CDR1 LNHDA and CDR2 SQIVND (reference sequence). Trimming at V came to 6 bases and at J to 4 bases, leaving 7 bases not matched to a gene. The CDR3 sequence is 14 residues long.

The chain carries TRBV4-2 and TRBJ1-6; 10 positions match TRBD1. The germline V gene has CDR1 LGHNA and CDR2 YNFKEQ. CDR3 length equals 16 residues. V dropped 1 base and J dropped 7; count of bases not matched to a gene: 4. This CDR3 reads CASSQGTGGENSPLHF. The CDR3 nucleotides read TGTGCCAGCAGCCAAGGGACAGGGGGAGAAAATTCACCCCTCCACTTT.

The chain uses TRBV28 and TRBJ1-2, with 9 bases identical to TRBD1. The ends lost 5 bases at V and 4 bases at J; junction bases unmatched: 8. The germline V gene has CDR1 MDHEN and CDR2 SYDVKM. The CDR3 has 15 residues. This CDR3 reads CASSRSTGGVYGYTF. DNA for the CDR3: TGTGCCAGCAGTCGCTCCACAGGGGGCGTCTATGGCTACACCTTC.

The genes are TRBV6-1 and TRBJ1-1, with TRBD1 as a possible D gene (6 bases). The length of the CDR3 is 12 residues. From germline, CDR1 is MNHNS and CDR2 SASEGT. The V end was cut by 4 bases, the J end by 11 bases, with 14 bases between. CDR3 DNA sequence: TGTGCCAGCAGTGGGGGGCCTTTTGGGGCTTTCTTT. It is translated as CASSGGPFGAFF.

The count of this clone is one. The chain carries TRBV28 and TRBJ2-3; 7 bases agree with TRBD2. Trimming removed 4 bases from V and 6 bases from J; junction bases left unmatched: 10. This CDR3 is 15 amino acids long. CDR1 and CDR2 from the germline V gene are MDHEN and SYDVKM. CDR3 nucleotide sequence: TGTGCCAGCAGTTCCCCTGGGCGGCGGGGGGATACGCAGTATTTT. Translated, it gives CASSSPGRRGDTQYF.

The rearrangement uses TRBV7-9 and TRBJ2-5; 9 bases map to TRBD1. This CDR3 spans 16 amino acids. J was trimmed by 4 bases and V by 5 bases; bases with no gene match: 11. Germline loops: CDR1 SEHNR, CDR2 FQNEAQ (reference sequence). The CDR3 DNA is TGTGCCAGCAGCCCCGGGACAGGGAGTTTACGAGAGACCCAGTACTTC. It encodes CASSPGTGSLRETQYF.

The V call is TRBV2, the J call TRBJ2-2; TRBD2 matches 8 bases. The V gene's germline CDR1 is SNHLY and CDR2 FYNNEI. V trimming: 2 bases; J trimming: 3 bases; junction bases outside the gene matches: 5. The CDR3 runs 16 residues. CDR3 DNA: TGTGCCAGCAGTGAATTGGGACTAGAGGACACCGGGGAGCTGTTTTTT. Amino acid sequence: CASSELGLEDTGELFF. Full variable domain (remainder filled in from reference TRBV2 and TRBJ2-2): EPEVTQTPSHQVTQMGQEVILRCVPISNHLYFYWYRQILGQKVEFLVSFYNNEISEKSEIFDDQFSVERPDGSNFTLKIRSTKLEDSAMYFCASSELGLEDTGELFFGEGSRLTVL.

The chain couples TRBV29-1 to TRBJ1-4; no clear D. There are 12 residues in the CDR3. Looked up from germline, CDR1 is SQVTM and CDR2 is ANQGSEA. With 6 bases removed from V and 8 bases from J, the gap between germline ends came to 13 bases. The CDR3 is CSVGWAGEKLFF. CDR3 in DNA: TGCAGCGTAGGCTGGGCGGGGGAAAAACTGTTTTTT.

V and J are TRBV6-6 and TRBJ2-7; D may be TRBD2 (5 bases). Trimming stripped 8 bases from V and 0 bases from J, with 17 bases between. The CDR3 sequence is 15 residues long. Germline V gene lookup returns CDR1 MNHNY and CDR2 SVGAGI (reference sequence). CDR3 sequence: CASAKGSVSSYEQYF. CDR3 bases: TGTGCCAGCGCTAAGGGTAGCGTCTCCTCCTACGAGCAGTACTTC.

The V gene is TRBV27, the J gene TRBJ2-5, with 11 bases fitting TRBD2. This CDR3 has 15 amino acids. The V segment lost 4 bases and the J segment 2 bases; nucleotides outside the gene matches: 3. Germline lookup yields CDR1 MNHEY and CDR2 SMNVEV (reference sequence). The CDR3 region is CASSSRLAGQETQYF. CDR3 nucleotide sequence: TGTGCCAGCAGTTCCAGACTAGCGGGGCAAGAGACCCAGTACTTC.